These T cell receptor beta chains were read from a single sample in a study of blood T cell repertoires in COVID-19. TCRdb's copy holds only in-frame clones and misses some; the assay was immunoSEQ multiplex PCR. This table has roughly 220,000 clones, roughly 89% appearing once. The specimen was PBMCs or T cells enriched from blood (not recorded which). The receptors were gathered from a woman in her forties who had recovered from COVID-19. Each CDR3 is given with its conserved first and last residue. A D gene is named only where the DNA matches it firmly. The listing skips clone size in some rows; elsewhere it reads once, few, many or a size class.

TRBV6-5,-,TRBJ2-7,-,TGTGCCAGCAGTTCCCTAGTCTCCTACGAGCAGTACTTC,CASSSLVSYEQYF
TRBV7-2,-,TRBJ1-6,-,TGTGCCAGCAGCTTAGTCGGAAGTGGGCAGATTCCACCCCTCCACTTT,CASSLVGSGQIPPLHF
TRBV7-9,-,TRBJ2-6,TRBD1,TGTGCCAGCAGCTTCCAGGGGGCTGGGGCCAACGTCCTGACTTTC,CASSFQGAGANVLTF
TRBV28,once,TRBJ1-6,-,TGTGCCAGCAGTTCCTTTAGCTCCTATAATTCACCCCTCCACTTT,CASSSFSSYNSPLHF
TRBV11-3,-,TRBJ1-1,TRBD1,TGTGCCAGCAGCCCGGGACAGTCTTTGAACACTGAAGCTTTCTTT,CASSPGQSLNTEAFF
TRBV7-6,-,TRBJ1-1,-,TGTGCCAGCAGCCCAGCAGTGGGGAGACCGGCGGCATCTGAAGCTTTCTTT,CASSPAVGRPAASEAFF
TRBV28,-,TRBJ2-2,-,TGTGCCAGCAGTTTGGGGATGGGACAGAACACCGGGGAGCTGTTTTTT,CASSLGMGQNTGELFF
TRBV7-3,-,TRBJ2-7,-,TGTGCCAGCAGCTCGACAGGTTCGGACGAGCAGTACTTC,CASSSTGSDEQYF
TRBV5-1,-,TRBJ2-3,TRBD2,TGCGCCAGCAGCCCGGGACTAGCGGGGCCACGAGGGCGGACAGATACGCAGTATTTT,CASSPGLAGPRGRTDTQYF
TRBV7-2,-,TRBJ2-1,TRBD2,TGTGCCAGCAGCCAGACTAGCGGAATTTCCTACAATGAGCAGTTCTTC,CASSQTSGISYNEQFF
TRBV28,-,TRBJ2-3,-,TGTGCCAGCAGTAACGGCAGGGTAGGAGTGACAGATACGCAGTATTTT,CASSNGRVGVTDTQYF
TRBV6-5,-,TRBJ2-1,TRBD2,TGTGCCAGCAGTTCCCCAGCGACTAGCGGGAGTAATGAGCAGTTCTTC,CASSSPATSGSNEQFF
TRBV28,-,TRBJ1-4,TRBD1,TGTGCCAGCCCCGGCGGGACAGGGGCTTTGGCTAATGAAAAACTGTTTTTT,CASPGGTGALANEKLFF
TRBV6-5,-,TRBJ1-1,-,TGTGCCAGCAGTTACGGGGCAGCGAACACTGAAGCTTTCTTT,CASSYGAANTEAFF
TRBV11-2,-,TRBJ2-2,-,TGTGCCAGCAGCTCAAGCAGGGCCGGGGAGCTGTTTTTT,CASSSSRAGELFF
TRBV10-1,-,TRBJ2-5,TRBD2,TGCGCCTGGTGGCGGGAGGGCCATGAGACCCAGTACTTC,CAWWREGHETQYF
TRBV21-1,-,TRBJ1-2,-,TGTGCCAGCAGCAGCGGCCATGGAGGGAAATATGGCTACACCTTC,CASSSGHGGKYGYTF
TRBV11-1,-,TRBJ2-1,TRBD2,TGTGCCAGCAGCTTATGGCGGGAGCCCCCCTACAATGAGCAGTTCTTC,CASSLWREPPYNEQFF
TRBV10-2,-,TRBJ2-1,-,TGCGCCAGCAGTGAGTTGGCGGTCCCCAACAATGAGCAGTTCTTC,CASSELAVPNNEQFF
TRBV14,-,TRBJ2-7,-,TGTGCCAGCAGCCAATTCGGCCTCAGGTGGCAGTACTTC,CASSQFGLRWQYF
TRBV7-2,-,TRBJ2-4,TRBD1,TGTGCCAGCAGCTTAGCCCAGGGGGTTCGCTGGGTTCAGTACTTC,CASSLAQGVRWVQYF
TRBV2,-,TRBJ2-7,TRBD1,TGTGCCAGCAGCGTACAGGGGATTGACTCCTACGAGCAGTACTTC,CASSVQGIDSYEQYF
TRBV7-2,-,TRBJ1-5,-,TGTGCCAGCAGCTACGAGTTACTTAGCAATCAGCCCCAGCATTTT,CASSYELLSNQPQHF
TRBV20-1,-,TRBJ2-5,-,TGCAGGGTCCAGGAGACCCAGTACTTC,CRVQETQYF
TRBV28,-,TRBJ2-3,-,TGTGCCAGCAGTCATAGGAGGGATGGCACAGATACGCAGTATTTT,CASSHRRDGTDTQYF
TRBV3-1/TRBV3-2,-,TRBJ2-1,TRBD2,TGTGCCAGCAGCCAAGAACTAGCGGGAGTCCTTTCCCCGGGCAATGAGCAGTTCTTC,CASSQELAGVLSPGNEQFF
TRBV29-1,-,TRBJ1-2,TRBD1,TGCAGCGCTGCGATAGGGACAGGGGTTTCCCGGGCCTATGGCTACACCTTC,CSAAIGTGVSRAYGYTF
TRBV19,-,TRBJ1-1,-,TGTGCCAGTTTTCTCCAGGGTTCGAACACTGAAGCTTTCTTT,CASFLQGSNTEAFF
TRBV4-1,-,TRBJ2-6,TRBD2,TGCGCCAGCAGCCAAGAGACTAGCGGGAGCTCTGGGGCCAACGTCCTGACTTTC,CASSQETSGSSGANVLTF
TRBV15,-,TRBJ2-1,-,TGTGCCACCAGCAGAGAGGGAGATGAGCAGTTCTTC,CATSREGDEQFF
TRBV7-2,-,TRBJ2-1,TRBD2,TGTGCCAGCAGCTTAGGGGAGGGAGGGCCTCTCTACAATGAGCAGTTCTTC,CASSLGEGGPLYNEQFF
TRBV6-5,-,TRBJ1-1,-,TGTGCCAGCAGTTACTCCAGGGGTCGGAACACTGAAGCTTTCTTT,CASSYSRGRNTEAFF
TRBV3-1/TRBV3-2,-,TRBJ1-2,-,TGTGCCAGCAGCCTGGGACTCGAGTGGGGCTACACCTTC,CASSLGLEWGYTF
TRBV11-3,-,TRBJ1-2,-,TGTGCCAGCAGCATTGGTCCCGGACAGCCGTATGGCTACACCTTC,CASSIGPGQPYGYTF
TRBV29-1,-,TRBJ2-1,TRBD1,TGCAGCGTTACAGGGGGGTACAATGAGCAGTTCTTC,CSVTGGYNEQFF
TRBV11-2,-,TRBJ2-4,TRBD1,TGTGCCAGCAGCTTAGCGGGACAGGGGTTCGGCATTCAGTACTTC,CASSLAGQGFGIQYF
TRBV20-1,-,TRBJ2-1,-,TGCAGTGCTAGTGCTCTAAGTGAGAGAGATGAGCAGTTCTTC,CSASALSERDEQFF
TRBV27,-,TRBJ1-3,-,TGTGCCAGCAGTTTATCGTACAGCTCTGGAAACACCATATATTTT,CASSLSYSSGNTIYF
TRBV10-3,-,TRBJ1-1,-,TGTGCCATCAGTGAGTCATTAGTGCAGGATGAAGCTTTCTTT,CAISESLVQDEAFF
TRBV29-1,once,TRBJ2-2,-,TGCAGCGTTGACGTACGGGATCCCACCGGGGAGCTGTTTTTT,CSVDVRDPTGELFF
TRBV28,-,TRBJ1-2,-,TGTGCCAGCAAGACAGGCAACTATGGCTACACCTTC,CASKTGNYGYTF
TRBV4-1,-,TRBJ2-3,-,TGCGCCAGCAGCCAAGATCAGCGTACGTTAGATACGCAGTATTTT,CASSQDQRTLDTQYF
TRBV19,-,TRBJ2-3,TRBD2,TGTGCCAGTAGTATCGGGGCGGGAGGGCCCACAGATACGCAGTATTTT,CASSIGAGGPTDTQYF
TRBV19,once,TRBJ1-6,TRBD1,TGTGCCAGTACCCCGGACAGGGGAGGAAATTCACCCCTCCACTTT,CASTPDRGGNSPLHF
TRBV25-1,-,TRBJ1-4,TRBD1,TGTGCCAGCAGTGAAACGAAGACAGGGGCAACTAATGAAAAACTGTTTTTT,CASSETKTGATNEKLFF
TRBV27,-,TRBJ2-3,-,TGTGCCAGCAGTTCGGACACCTCAGATACGCAGTATTTT,CASSSDTSDTQYF